These 30 T cell receptor beta chains were sequenced from one sample in a study of T cells in Graves' hyperthyroidism and ophthalmopathy. The investigators amplified TCR beta CDR3 regions from RNA transcripts. In the first-round RT-PCR of the TCR CDR3, the HTBI primer set was used. From the multiplex PCR reads, TCRdb called clonotypes with MiXCR, one entry per CDR3 protein. The profile covers under 800,000 distinct CDR3 sequences, with approximately 14% appearing a single time and 10% to 13% taken by the ten largest. Sequencing was carried out using blood. The origin of the receptors is a woman aged 18-29 years with Graves' hyperthyroidism.

This clonotype was recorded a few times. The gene calls are TRBV6-1 and TRBJ1-1, with 10 bases lining up with TRBD1. Per the germline V gene, CDR1 is MNHNS and CDR2 is SASEGT. Losses at the gene ends were 6 bases for V and 7 bases for J; bases not matched to a gene: 14. The CDR3 consists of 16 residues. Here the CDR3 reads CASRVEPGQGRSEAFF. The CDR3 nucleotides are TGTGCCAGCAGGGTAGAACCGGGACAGGGGCGTAGTGAAGCTTTCTTT.

Notes on this clonotype: This may be a read error, as it is one base from a much larger clone. V and J are TRBV18 and TRBJ2-1; D not certain. Looked up from germline, CDR1 is KGHSH and CDR2 is LQKENI. The germline V and J ends were trimmed by 8 bases and 7 bases, with 18 bases remaining between them. The CDR3 loop spans 14 amino acids. The CDR3 sequence: CASPPFGPWNEQFF. CDR3 coding DNA: TGTGCCAGCCCCCCCTTCGGACCGTGGAATGAGCAGTTCTTC. The complete variable domain, with remaining parts taken from reference TRBV18 and TRBJ2-1, reads NAGVMQNPRHLVRRRGQEARLRCSPMKGHSHVYWYRQLPEEGLKFMVYLQKENIIDESGMPKERFSAEFPKEGPSILRIQQVVRGDSAAYFCASPPFGPWNEQFFGPGTRLTVL.

The chain uses TRBV10-3 and TRBJ1-6; 9 nucleotides match TRBD1. This CDR3 contains 13 residues. From germline, CDR1 is ENHRY and CDR2 SYGVKD. Trimming removed 4 bases from V and 8 bases from J; junction bases left unmatched: 0. CDR3 bases: TGTGCCATCAGTGGGGACAGGGATTCACCCCTCCACTTT. Translating gives CAISGDRDSPLHF.

In this sample, this clonotype turned up many times. The chain has TRBV20-1 and TRBJ2-7; 14 bases match TRBD2. Trimming took 3 bases from V and 5 from J; bases not matched to a gene: 9. Germline V lookup: CDR1 DFQATT, CDR2 SNEGSKA (reference sequence). This CDR3 spans 16 amino acids. The CDR3 reads CSASASGTSGSDEQYF. The CDR3 DNA is TGCAGTGCTAGCGCCTCCGGGACTAGCGGGAGCGACGAGCAGTACTTC.

The chain uses TRBV20-1 and TRBJ2-1; 9 bases fit TRBD2. The CDR3 length is 13 residues. Losses at the gene ends were 4 bases for V and 8 bases for J; bases not matched to a gene: 6. Per the germline V gene, CDR1 is DFQATT and CDR2 is SNEGSKA (reference sequence). The CDR3 here is CSATLAGLYEQFF. CDR3 sequence (DNA): TGCAGTGCTACCCTAGCGGGATTGTATGAGCAGTTCTTC.

J is TRBJ1-5 and V is TRBV29-1; maybe TRBD1 (5 bases). In germline, CDR1 is SQVTM, CDR2 ANQGSEA. The CDR3 extends over 11 amino acids. The V gene lost 7 bases and the J gene lost 11 bases, with 15 bases spanning the gap. The CDR3 here is CSAWGGGAQHF. The CDR3 DNA is TGCAGCGCGTGGGGGGGAGGAGCCCAGCATTTT. The complete variable domain, with remaining parts taken from reference TRBV29-1 and TRBJ1-5, reads SAVISQKPSRDICQRGTSLTIQCQVDSQVTMMFWYRQQPGQSLTLIATANQGSEATYESGFVIDKFPISRPNLTFSTLTVSNMSPEDSSIYLCSAWGGGAQHFGDGTRLSIL.

In its sample, this clonotype was seen many times. The chain employs TRBV12-5 and TRBJ1-1; D is unresolved. CDR3 length: 14 amino acids. V lost 3 bases and J lost 2, with 10 bases in between. Germline V gives CDR1 LGHNT, CDR2 FRNRAP. In DNA form, the CDR3 reads TGTGCTAGTGGTTTAGGACGGCGAAACACTGAAGCTTTCTTT. Its protein product is CASGLGRRNTEAFF.

This clonotype appeared a few times. The chain employs TRBV10-1 and TRBJ2-5; 8 positions agree with TRBD1. Germline V gives CDR1 WNHNN, CDR2 SYGVQD (reference sequence). The CDR3 runs 17 residues. The junction had 11 bases not matched to a gene; V was cut back by 0 bases and J by 5 bases. As DNA, the CDR3 is TGCGCCAGCAGTGAGTCGGCGGACAGGGTCAGTTACGAGACCCAGTACTTC. Its translation is CASSESADRVSYETQYF.

Many counts were recorded for this clonotype. This chain joins TRBV13 and TRBJ2-7; D gene uncertain. CDR1 and CDR2 (germline): PRHDT, FYEKMQ (reference sequence). This CDR3 comprises 13 residues. Trimming stripped 5 bases from V and 2 bases from J, with 10 bases between. CDR3 bases: TGTGCCAGCAGCAAGAGACCGCCCTACGAGCAGTACTTC. Encoded protein: CASSKRPPYEQYF. The complete variable domain, with remaining parts taken from reference TRBV13 and TRBJ2-7, reads AAGVIQSPRHLIKEKRETATLKCYPIPRHDTVYWYQQGPGQDPQFLISFYEKMQSDKGSIPDRFSAQQFSDYHSELNMSSLELGDSALYFCASSKRPPYEQYFGPGTRLTVT.

A word on this clonotype: This CDR3 fails to terminate in the conserved phenylalanine or tryptophan, so it likely reflects a read error. This sequence joins TRBV2 and TRBJ2-7; 10 nucleotides align to TRBD2. Germline V CDR1 and CDR2: SNHLY, FYNNEI. The J segment lost 5 bases and the V segment lost 6 bases, leaving 10 bases of the junction unmatched. The CDR3 consists of 15 residues. The CDR3 spells CASRDNPGTSDEQYS. CDR3 DNA: TGTGCCAGCAGAGACAACCCCGGGACTAGCGACGAGCAGTACTCC.

The chain is built from TRBV12-3 or TRBV12-4 and TRBJ2-3, with 8 bases lining up with TRBD2. Trimming at V came to 6 bases and at J to 5 bases, leaving 7 bases not matched to a gene. The CDR3 covers 14 residues. CDR3 loop: CASSRPGGRDTQYF. The CDR3 DNA reads TGTGCCAGCAGCCGCCCGGGGGGGCGAGATACGCAGTATTTT.

This clonotype was seen ten or more times. CDR3 bases: TGTGCCAGCACCAGCAGAAACTCCTACGAGCAGTACTTC. Translating it yields CASTSRNSYEQYF. The chain carries TRBV27 and TRBJ2-7; D not resolved. The CDR3 consists of 13 residues. Germline lookup yields CDR1 MNHEY and CDR2 SMNVEV (reference sequence). Trimming removed 7 bases from V and 0 bases from J, with 10 bases in between.

V is TRBV15 and J is TRBJ2-7; 9 bases are a match to TRBD2. The V gene's germline CDR1 is LNHNV and CDR2 YYDKDF (reference sequence). This CDR3 is built from 16 residues. Trimming took 0 bases from V and 6 from J; bases not matched to a gene: 9. CDR3 sequence reads: CATSRDSGGRGVEQYF. The CDR3 DNA reads TGTGCCACCAGCAGAGATTCGGGCGGGAGGGGAGTCGAGCAGTACTTC.

The CDR3 sequence: CASSISVGGQLYTEAFF. CDR3 coding DNA: TGTGCCAGCAGTATCTCCGTAGGGGGACAGCTTTACACTGAAGCTTTCTTT. V gene TRBV12-3 or TRBV12-4 combines with J gene TRBJ1-1, with 7 bases aligning to TRBD1. This CDR3 comprises 17 residues. V shed 5 bases, J shed 3 bases, and the junction held 15 bases outside the gene matches.

This clonotype showed up many times. The rearrangement joins TRBV7-8 to TRBJ2-1; 8 bases map to TRBD2. Germline V gene data show CDR1 as SGHVS and CDR2 as FQNEAQ. V dropped 5 bases and J dropped 7; count of bases not matched to a gene: 10. This CDR3 is built from 15 residues. The CDR3 bases are TGTGCCAGCAGCACCAGCGGGAGTCCTTGGAATGAGCAGTTCTTC. Translating gives CASSTSGSPWNEQFF.

The chain couples TRBV20-1 to TRBJ2-7; a weak D match, TRBD2 (6 bases). V lost 4 bases and J lost 1, with 17 bases in between. The CDR3 extends over 15 amino acids. Germline CDR1 reads DFQATT; CDR2 reads SNEGSKA (reference sequence). This CDR3 is CSAIRSTSRSYEQYF. The CDR3 nucleotides are TGCAGTGCTATCAGGTCCACTAGCAGGTCCTACGAGCAGTACTTC.

This chain joins TRBV2 and TRBJ2-3; 12 bases line up with TRBD2. Unmatched junction bases numbered 13, after V lost 4 bases and J lost 2 bases. The CDR3 is 19 amino acids. Germline V gives CDR1 SNHLY, CDR2 FYNNEI. This chain's CDR3 is CASSVQFGTSGRITDTQYF. In DNA, the CDR3 is TGTGCCAGCAGTGTTCAGTTTGGCACTAGCGGGAGGATCACAGATACGCAGTATTTT.

Ten or more counts support this clonotype. The chain uses TRBV15 and TRBJ2-5; TRBD2 matches 10 bases. The V and J ends lost 9 bases and 5 bases, in that order; junction bases with no gene match: 12. The CDR3 is made up of 15 amino acids. In germline, CDR1 is LNHNV, CDR2 YYDKDF (reference sequence). The CDR3 DNA reads as TGTGCCACTTGGGGTACTAGCGGGAAGGGGGAGACCCAGTACTTC. This encodes CATWGTSGKGETQYF. The entire variable domain, with the rest obtained from reference TRBV15 and TRBJ2-5, is as follows: DAMVIQNPRYQVTQFGKPVTLSCSQTLNHNVMYWYQQKSSQAPKLLFHYYDKDFNNEADTPDNFQSRRPNTSFCFLDIRSPGLGDTAMYLCATWGTSGKGETQYFGPGTRLLVL.

This clonotype showed up many times. J is TRBJ2-7 and V is TRBV20-1, with 12 bases fitting TRBD2. Trimming took 2 bases from V and 1 from J; bases not matched to a gene: 3. From germline, CDR1 is DFQATT and CDR2 SNEGSKA (reference sequence). This CDR3 spans 15 amino acids. For the CDR3, the DNA is TGCAGTGCTAGATCGGGACTAGCGGGTTCCTACGAGCAGTACTTC. It codes for CSARSGLAGSYEQYF.

This clonotype occurred many times. The chain couples TRBV6-5 to TRBJ1-1, with no clear D. The CDR3 extends over 13 amino acids. CDR1 and CDR2 (germline): MNHEY, SVGAGI. Trimming shortened V by 2 bases and J by 1 base, and 5 bases separated the two germline ends. The CDR3 coding sequence is TGTGCCAGCAGTTACGTAGAGAACACTGAAGCTTTCTTT. Amino acids: CASSYVENTEAFF.

This chain links TRBV9 with TRBJ2-1, with TRBD2 as a possible D gene (5 bases). V was shortened by 4 bases and J by 7 bases, with 9 bases between the two germline ends. Germline CDR1 is SGDLS and CDR2 is YYNGEE. CDR3 length: 12 amino acids. CDR3 in amino acids: CASSSDWNEQFF. Written as DNA, the CDR3 is TGTGCCAGCAGCTCGGACTGGAATGAGCAGTTCTTC.

This clonotype was seen ten or more times. V and J are TRBV28 and TRBJ1-1, with D hard to call. Germline V gene lookup returns CDR1 MDHEN and CDR2 SYDVKM. The CDR3 has 12 residues. V was clipped by 5 bases and J by 4 bases, with 8 bases between them. CDR3 DNA: TGTGCCAGCAGTCAGGCGGCCACTGAAGCTTTCTTT. Translation gives CASSQAATEAFF.

The rearrangement uses TRBV6-2 or TRBV6-3 and TRBJ2-1, with D possibly matching TRBD2 (6 bases). With 6 bases removed from V and 8 bases from J, the gap between germline ends came to 17 bases. This CDR3 comprises 14 residues. From germline, CDR1 is MNHEY and CDR2 SVGEGT. The chain's CDR3 is CASRALATLDEQFF. For the CDR3, the DNA is TGTGCCAGCAGAGCACTAGCAACCCTCGATGAGCAGTTCTTC.

This clonotype was found many times. The CDR3 here is CSAMRGLAGSLDTQYF. For the CDR3, the DNA is TGCAGTGCTATGAGGGGACTAGCGGGATCATTAGATACGCAGTATTTT. This chain connects TRBV20-1 to TRBJ2-3, with TRBD2 matching over 13 bases. Germline lookup yields CDR1 DFQATT and CDR2 SNEGSKA (reference sequence). This CDR3 has 16 residues. The V segment lost 4 bases and the J segment 5 bases; nucleotides outside the gene matches: 9.

This clonotype was counted many times. V usage is TRBV19 and J usage is TRBJ2-7; 7 bases fit TRBD2. There are 12 residues in the CDR3. V shed 5 bases, J shed 5 bases, and the junction held 3 bases outside the gene matches. Germline values: CDR1 LNHDA, CDR2 SQIVND (reference sequence). CDR3 loop: CASSASGDEQYF. In DNA, the CDR3 is TGTGCCAGTAGTGCAAGCGGGGACGAGCAGTACTTC.

The J gene is TRBJ2-3, the V gene TRBV20-1; TRBD2 might be the D (6 bases). The CDR3 length is 15 residues. Trimming pared 0 bases from V and 2 bases from J, leaving 12 bases between. Germline CDR1 DFQATT, CDR2 SNEGSKA (reference sequence). Here the CDR3 DNA reads TGCAGTGCTAGAGAGGGACTTCGCCTCACAGATACGCAGTATTTT. The encoded protein is CSAREGLRLTDTQYF.

The V and J genes are TRBV5-6 and TRBJ2-1; 7 bases map to TRBD2. This CDR3 has 17 amino acids. V lost 0 bases, J lost 4 bases, and 10 bases stayed unmatched. Germline CDR1 reads SGHDT; CDR2 reads YYEEEE. CDR3 in DNA: TGTGCCAGCAGCTTGGAAGTTCTTGCGGGAGAGTACAATGAGCAGTTCTTC. Amino acids: CASSLEVLAGEYNEQFF. Filled out from reference TRBV5-6 and TRBJ2-1, the complete variable domain reads DAGVTQSPTHLIKTRGQQVTLRCSPKSGHDTVSWYQQALGQGPQFIFQYYEEEERQRGNFPDRFSGHQFPNYSSELNVNALLLGDSALYLCASSLEVLAGEYNEQFFGPGTRLTVL.

In this sample, this clonotype turned up many times. The chain has TRBV7-8 and TRBJ2-1; 9 bases line up with TRBD2. With 5 bases clipped from V and 5 bases from J, the junction kept 4 bases outside the gene matches. Germline values: CDR1 SGHVS, CDR2 FQNEAQ. The CDR3 extends over 14 amino acids. The DNA of the CDR3 is TGTGCCAGCAGCGCGGGGGGGTCCAACAATGAGCAGTTCTTC. Residues: CASSAGGSNNEQFF.

The rearrangement links TRBV28 to TRBJ2-3, with D hard to call. V lost 2 bases to trimming and J lost 3 bases, with 15 bases between them. CDR1 and CDR2 (germline): MDHEN, SYDVKM. CDR3 size: 16 residues. CDR3 residues: CASSLGRLSLTDTQYF. CDR3 in DNA: TGTGCCAGCAGTTTAGGACGGCTAAGTTTGACAGATACGCAGTATTTT.

The chain's CDR3 is CASSFLGGNTEAFF. The CDR3 DNA reads TGTGCCAGCAGCTTTCTTGGCGGGAACACTGAAGCTTTCTTT. This chain joins TRBV7-2 and TRBJ1-1; D unresolved. Trimming took off 3 bases at V and 1 base at J, with 9 bases between the two ends. Germline CDR1 is SGHTA and CDR2 is FQGNSA. This CDR3 is built from 14 residues.